The 12 T cell receptor beta chains reported below all come from one sample, sequenced in a study of T cells expressing NK-cell markers. TCRdb re-called the 5' RACE reads, yielding one record per CDR3 amino acid sequence without DNA. Listed are roughly 160,000 distinct CDR3 sequences; 20% falls within the top ten. Material: blood T cells: a sorted CD56 or NKG2C T cell subset, CD4+ or CD8+ T cells, or bulk PBMC T cells (not recorded which). The origin of the receptors is a man between 18 and 69 years old in good health.

V is TRBV11-2 and J is TRBJ2-1; the TCRdb D gene call, TRBD2, has no DNA to confirm it. Germline V gene lookup returns CDR1 SGHAT and CDR2 FQNNGV. The CDR3 runs 18 residues. CDR3 residues: CASSFPLAGGEKYNEQFF.

The rearrangement links TRBV3-1 to TRBJ1-6; TCRdb's assignment of TRBD1 cannot be checked, as there is no DNA. Germline CDR1 is LGHDT and CDR2 is YNNKEL (reference sequence). The CDR3 has 18 amino acids. The CDR3 reads CASSQEDRVRSYNSPLHF.

The chain joins TRBV11-2 to TRBJ2-3; the TCRdb D gene call, TRBD2, has no DNA to confirm it. There are 17 residues in the CDR3. Germline V gene sequence: CDR1 SGHAT, CDR2 FQNNGV. CDR3 loop: CASSLGSGARYTDTQYF.

The chain employs TRBV9 and TRBJ2-1; TCRdb gives TRBD1 as the D gene, but with no DNA this cannot be confirmed. CDR1 and CDR2 (germline): SGDLS, YYNGEE. The CDR3 has 11 amino acids. This CDR3 reads CASRGGVEQFF.

CDR3 sequence: CASQVGGGFNEQFF. This sequence joins TRBV28 and TRBJ2-1; without DNA, the TCRdb call of TRBD1 cannot be checked. The CDR3 covers 14 residues. The germline V gene has CDR1 MDHEN and CDR2 SYDVKM. Looking up the rest from reference TRBV28 and TRBJ2-1 gives the full variable domain: DVKVTQSSRYLVKRTGEKVFLECVQDMDHENMFWYRQDPGLGLRLIYFSYDVKMKEKGDIPEGYSVSREKKERFSLILESASTNQTSMYLCASQVGGGFNEQFFGPGTRLTVL.

The chain couples TRBV10-3 to TRBJ2-7; TCRdb's D call, TRBD1, is unchecked because there is no DNA. Germline CDR1 and CDR2: ENHRY and SYGVKD. The length of the CDR3 is 16 residues. CDR3 in amino acids: CAISESPGQGRDEQYF.

The chain joins TRBV3-1 to TRBJ1-2. This CDR3 is built from 15 residues. Germline CDR1 and CDR2: LGHDT and YNNKEL (reference sequence). This chain's CDR3 is CASSQEGELSYGYTF.

The genes are TRBV24-1 and TRBJ2-7; TCRdb names TRBD2, which stays unverified in the absence of DNA. The CDR3 runs 19 residues. CDR1 and CDR2 (germline): KGHDR, SFDVKD. CDR3 protein: CATSDCNPSPSGDSYEQYF.

J is TRBJ1-5 and V is TRBV2; TCRdb outputs TRBD1, but without DNA this stays unchecked. CDR3 size: 13 residues. Per the germline V gene, CDR1 is SNHLY and CDR2 is FYNNEI. The CDR3 region is CASNRQGSQPQHF.

This rearrangement joins TRBV5-1 to TRBJ2-7. The CDR3 covers 13 residues. The germline V gene encodes CDR1 SGHRS and CDR2 YFSETQ. The CDR3 loop reads CASKGLTDYEQYF.

This chain links TRBV19 with TRBJ2-7; the D call of TRBD1 rests on TCRdb alone, since no DNA is present to check it. CDR3 length: 15 amino acids. Per the germline V gene, CDR1 is LNHDA and CDR2 is SQIVND (reference sequence). The CDR3 loop is CASSISGTADYEQYF.

The CDR3 here is CASSLNLQTSGGVDTQYF. V gene TRBV28 combines with J gene TRBJ2-3; checking the TCRdb D call of TRBD2 is not possible without DNA. The CDR3 extends over 18 amino acids. The V gene's germline CDR1 is MDHEN and CDR2 SYDVKM.